This TCR beta chain was observed in a study of regulatory T cells in long-lasting Graves disease. Germline lookup yields CDR1 SGHRS and CDR2 YFSETQ. There are 13 residues in the CDR3. The germline V and J ends were trimmed by 2 bases and 5 bases, with 10 bases remaining between them. Time point defined: newly diagnosed GD, antithyroid drugs for less than 3 months. RNA from PBMCs was the source of the TCR library. The authors built TCR beta libraries using iRepertoire HTBI primers and Arm-PCR of CDR3 regions. Using its own MiXCR run on the multiplex PCR reads, TCRdb lists one record per CDR3 protein. The sample includes roughly 500,000 distinct CDR3 sequences, 11% to 15% of them seen just once. This clonotype has ten or more counts. These data are also associated with another study on T cells in Graves' hyperthyroidism and ophthalmopathy. This second study notes: Recently diagnosed hyperthyroidism of less than 2 months' duration affected patients aged 18 to 65.

Specimen: peripheral blood mononuclear cells (PBMCs), collected at new diagnosis, from a patient treated with antithyroid drugs. The V call is TRBV5-1, the J call TRBJ1-1; D remains unclear. The sequence derives from a woman between 45 and 60 years old with Graves disease. CDR3 nucleotide sequence: TGCGCCAGCAGCTTAGGATATAATACTGAAGCTTTCTTT. Its protein product is CASSLGYNTEAFF.